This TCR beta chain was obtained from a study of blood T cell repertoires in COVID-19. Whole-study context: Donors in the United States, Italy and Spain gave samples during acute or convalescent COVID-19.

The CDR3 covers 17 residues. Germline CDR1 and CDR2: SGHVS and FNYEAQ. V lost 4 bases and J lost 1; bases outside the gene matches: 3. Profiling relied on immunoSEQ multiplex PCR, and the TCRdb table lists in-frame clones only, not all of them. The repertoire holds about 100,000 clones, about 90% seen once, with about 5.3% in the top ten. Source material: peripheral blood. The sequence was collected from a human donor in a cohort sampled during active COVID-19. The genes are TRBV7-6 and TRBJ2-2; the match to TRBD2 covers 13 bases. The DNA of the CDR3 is TGTGCCAGCAGCTCCGGGACTAGCGGGGAGAACACCGGGGAGCTGTTTTTT. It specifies CASSSGTSGENTGELFF.